This TCR beta chain was captured by sequencing in a study of T-cell memory formation after mild COVID-19 (TCRdb year 2021). Regarding the complete study: TCR sequence clusters from the two donors were found to be largely donor specific. In a couple of donors, T-cell clones that expanded and contracted after mild COVID-19 were followed by sequencing TCRalpha and TCRbeta repertoires longitudinally. The cohort comprised two young, previously healthy adult volunteers, one female and one male.

Instrument used: Illumina NovaSeq 6000. TCRalpha and TCRbeta cDNA libraries were built by 5'RACE with constant-segment primers, adding sample barcodes and unique molecular identifiers. Trizol reagent was used to extract RNA from every sample. Libraries were amplified in two PCR steps, with a second sample barcode and Illumina TruSeq adapters added in the second step. Sequencing of the libraries was done on an Illumina NovaSeq, producing 2 x 150 bp paired-end reads. Concerning the study's data processing: The reads were demultiplexed and collapsed into UMI-guided consensus sequences using migec v1.2.7. With mixcr v2.1.11, UMI consensuses were aligned to TRA and TRB V and J templates and assembled into clonotypes. Clonotypes were classified as expanded or contracted when called significant by both edgeR and NoisET, with noise models trained on biological replicates. For edgeR calls, the cutoffs were a false discovery rate-adjusted p below 0.01 and a log2 fold-change threshold of 1. As an exploratory analysis of dynamics, max-normalized trajectories of the 1000 most abundant clonotypes were examined by PCA with hierarchical clustering. The CD4 or CD8 phenotype of responding clones was assigned using the separately sequenced CD4+ and CD8+ repertoires. TCRdb handled the public reads itself, with Q25 trimming in fastp and clone calling in MiXCR, and kept productive beta chains. Every entry covers one CDR3 protein and lists the most common genes and DNA from its rows. The V and J calls here are based on TCRdb, not the publication. Recorded for this sample are about 400,000 distinct CDR3 sequences; roughly 15% of them occurred a single time. The top ten hold 20% to 25% of the sample.

Ficoll-Paque density gradient centrifugation was used to isolate PBMCs. Worth noting for this clonotype: No cognate antigen has been identified for it. No base quality information exists; no much larger clone differs at one position.

The paper's findings and limits, for the study overall: The study included only a couple of mild cases, and larger cohorts that include severe cases with pre-infection samples were judged to be necessary. Balanced CD4/CD8 phenotypes were observed for clones contracting from day 15 to 85, whereas a bias towards CD4+ was observed for a second wave of clones expanding from day 15 to 37. Contracting CD4+ clones turned up mainly in the CM and EM memory subsets, whereas EMRA was where CD8+ clones were enriched. Some responding clones were found in pre-infection memory, which suggests that pre-existing cross-reactive memory T cells took part in the SARS-CoV-2 response. The second-wave clones that peaked on day 37 were not confirmed to be SARS-CoV-2 specific.

From the cysteine up to the phenylalanine, the CDR3 has a length of 14 residues. The CDR3 DNA has 42 bases and is translated from base 1. Trimming costs V 3 bases and J 10 bases, and their ends lie 16 bases apart. The germline V gene yields SGHVS for CDR1 and FQNEAQ for CDR2. The specimen was PBMCs or a T cell subset sorted from them (not recorded which). This receptor was identified in a man aged 18 to 30 who had mild COVID-19 (a few samples of this study predate the infection). The sample titles of this study are shuffled in the database, so cell type and time point are left out; the donor was told from shared clones. The rearrangement joined TRBV7-8 to TRBJ2-1, with TRBD2 tentatively as D gene (6 bases match). The DNA reads as follows: TGTGCCAGCAGCTTGTACCAGACTGGAGGGGAGCAGTTCTTC. This codes for CASSLYQTGGEQFF.